The T cell receptor (beta chain) under discussion was sequenced for a study of cytomegalovirus exposure and HLA in healthy donors. Vbeta (60) and Jbeta (13) primers were used in the PCR. Clones were read by immunoSEQ multiplex PCR, and TCRdb kept only the in-frame ones, dropping some. The sample has around 120,000 clones; approximately 70% are singletons. The specimen was PBMCs. This sequence originates from a woman aged 55 to 70 in good health and CMV-seropositive.

The CDR3 DNA sequence: TGTGCCAGTAGTATAGGGGACAGGGTGAACACTGAAGCTTTCTTT. Translation gives CASSIGDRVNTEAFF. This chain links TRBV19 with TRBJ1-1; TRBD1 matches 9 bases. This CDR3 contains 15 residues. CDR1 is LNHDA, CDR2 SQIVND, per germline (reference sequence). Losses at the gene ends were 1 base for V and 0 bases for J; bases not matched to a gene: 0.